Below are 32 T cell receptor beta chains sequenced from a single sample in a study of T cell repertoires in cytomegalovirus infection (dated by TCRdb to the late 2010s). Sequencing was carried out with an Illumina HiSeq 1500. The public reads were reanalyzed by TCRdb: fastp trimming at Q25, MiXCR alignment, in-frame beta chains only. Each entry is one CDR3 protein sequence, shown with its most common DNA and genes. For this sample the table gives about 700,000 distinct CDR3 sequences, of which roughly 33% were detected only once. The ten largest clones capture around a sixth of the sample. Their recognized antigens are unknown. The treatment or condition label for this specimen denotes: in vitro stimulation with specific CMV peptide epitopes to enrich CMV-specific T cells. The input for sequencing was cultured PBMCs, taken from culture after CMV antigen stimulation. The source of these receptors is a human donor in good health (CMV status not recorded). Some clones in this sample may be carry-over from other donors' samples.

The chain has TRBV3-1 and TRBJ2-1; 9 nucleotides align to TRBD2. CDR3 size: 19 residues. Germline CDR1 is LGHDT and CDR2 is YNNKEL (reference sequence). V was pared by 3 bases and J by 0 bases, with 12 bases of the junction left unmatched. This chain's CDR3 is CASSHATSGAIVSYNEQFF. In DNA form, the CDR3 reads TGTGCCAGCAGCCATGCGACTAGCGGAGCCATTGTCTCCTACAATGAGCAGTTCTTC.

This chain connects TRBV20-1 to TRBJ1-1; the D is unclear. The germline gives CDR1 DFQATT, CDR2 SNEGSKA (reference sequence). The CDR3 sequence is 16 residues long. The ends were cut back, 0 bases at V and 4 bases at J, with 18 bases in the middle. The CDR3 nucleotides read TGCAGTGCTAGAGATCTAGAACACGCGATCCGCACTGAAGCTTTCTTT. It encodes CSARDLEHAIRTEAFF.

The chain has TRBV28 and TRBJ2-1, with 9 bases identical to TRBD2. Unmatched junction bases numbered 3, after V lost 11 bases and J lost 4 bases. CDR1 MDHEN and CDR2 SYDVKM come from the germline V gene. The CDR3 covers 12 residues. CDR3 region: CAAGGGYNEQFF. The DNA for the CDR3 is TGTGCCGCGGGGGGGGGTTACAATGAGCAGTTCTTC. Complete variable domain (other parts from reference TRBV28 and TRBJ2-1): DVKVTQSSRYLVKRTGEKVFLECVQDMDHENMFWYRQDPGLGLRLIYFSYDVKMKEKGDIPEGYSVSREKKERFSLILESASTNQTSMYLCAAGGGYNEQFFGPGTRLTVL.

The chain combines TRBV10-3 with TRBJ2-3; D is undetermined. The germline gives CDR1 ENHRY, CDR2 SYGVKD. The CDR3 is made up of 14 amino acids. V dropped 6 bases and J dropped 1 base, with 11 bases sitting between them. The DNA of the CDR3 is TGTGCCATCAGACCTACCCGGGGCACAGATACGCAGTATTTT. Translated, it gives CAIRPTRGTDTQYF.

V is TRBV7-9 and J is TRBJ1-1; 8 nucleotides line up with TRBD1. The V gene end was trimmed by 5 bases and the J gene end by 8 bases; junction bases not matched to a gene: 7. The CDR3 consists of 13 residues. CDR1 SEHNR and CDR2 FQNEAQ come from the germline V gene (reference sequence). The CDR3 DNA sequence: TGTGCCAGCAGCCGTGCGGGACAGGCAGAAGCTTTCTTT. Its protein product is CASSRAGQAEAFF.

The chain couples TRBV19 to TRBJ2-7; either TRBD1 or TRBD2 may supply D (5 bases each). Trimming took off 3 bases at V and 0 bases at J, with 9 bases between the two ends. CDR3 length: 14 residues. Germline assignment: CDR1 LNHDA and CDR2 SQIVND (reference sequence). The chain's CDR3 is CASSIEGHSYEQYF. As DNA, the CDR3 is TGTGCCAGTAGTATCGAGGGGCACTCCTACGAGCAGTACTTC.

The chain recombines TRBV7-9 with TRBJ1-3; D remains ambiguous. The V end was cut by 4 bases, the J end by 0 bases, with 10 bases between. CDR1 is SEHNR and CDR2 is FQNEAQ in the germline V gene (reference sequence). The CDR3 runs to 15 residues. As DNA, the CDR3 is TGTGCCAGCAGCTCCCCGGGCTACTCTGGAAACACCATATATTTT. It yields the protein CASSSPGYSGNTIYF.

The J gene is TRBJ1-5, the V gene TRBV20-1; D gene ambiguous. V gave up 2 bases and J gave up 0 bases, with 8 bases separating them. This CDR3 contains 14 residues. Germline-derived CDR1 and CDR2 are DFQATT and SNEGSKA (reference sequence). The CDR3 DNA follows: TGCAGTGCTAGAACCGGTTATAGCAATCAGCCCCAGCATTTT. Its translation: CSARTGYSNQPQHF.

The rearrangement uses TRBV4-3 and TRBJ2-7, with no clear D. Trimming removed 0 bases at V and 3 bases at J, with 18 bases between. Germline values: CDR1 LGHNA, CDR2 YSLEER. This CDR3 has 17 residues. CDR3 loop: CASSQDRYRFGVYEQYF. CDR3 coding DNA: TGCGCCAGCAGCCAAGATAGATACCGATTTGGGGTCTACGAGCAGTACTTC.

The chain uses TRBV6-2 or TRBV6-3 and TRBJ1-4; maybe TRBD1 (5 bases). Germline CDR1 is MNHEY and CDR2 is SVGEGT. The CDR3 is 11 residues long. V was shortened by 7 bases and J by 10 bases, with 10 bases between the two germline ends. This CDR3 is CASTSGGKLFF. The CDR3 coding sequence is TGTGCCAGCACTTCGGGGGGAAAACTGTTTTTT.

This clonotype came up a few times. V gene TRBV2 combines with J gene TRBJ2-1, with D perhaps TRBD2 (6 bases). The germline V and J ends were trimmed by 6 bases and 4 bases, with 19 bases remaining between them. Germline V CDR1 and CDR2: SNHLY, FYNNEI. The CDR3 has 16 amino acids. The CDR3 DNA is TGTGCCAGCAGAGCCTCCGGGACGGAGGGTTACAATGAGCAGTTCTTC. Protein: CASRASGTEGYNEQFF.

This sequence joins TRBV4-3 and TRBJ2-3, with D possibly TRBD1 on 6 matching bases. CDR3 length: 16 amino acids. V gave up 1 base and J gave up 6 bases, with 17 bases separating them. Germline values: CDR1 LGHNA, CDR2 YSLEER. The CDR3: CASSQVVGGTTDTQYF. Here the CDR3 DNA reads TGCGCCAGCAGCCAAGTAGTAGGGGGAACTACGGATACGCAGTATTTT.

This clonotype was recorded many times. This chain uses TRBV7-2 with TRBJ2-7, with D possibly TRBD2 on 6 matching bases. The CDR3 length is 18 residues. Trimming pared 5 bases from V and 6 bases from J, leaving 29 bases between. Per the germline V gene, CDR1 is SGHTA and CDR2 is FQGNSA. CDR3 amino acids: CASSPWAGGAITTPEQYF. As DNA, the CDR3 is TGTGCCAGCAGCCCCTGGGCCGGCGGGGCTATTACGACGCCCGAGCAGTACTTC.

The J gene is TRBJ2-5, the V gene TRBV20-1, with 8 bases fitting TRBD2. The V segment lost 1 base and the J segment 1 base; nucleotides outside the gene matches: 11. CDR3 size: 17 residues. Germline CDR1 and CDR2: DFQATT and SNEGSKA (reference sequence). The CDR3 protein is CSARGPKRETLQETQYF. The CDR3 DNA follows: TGCAGTGCTAGAGGCCCCAAGCGGGAGACTCTCCAAGAGACCCAGTACTTC.

This sequence joins TRBV19 and TRBJ2-1; 11 bases fit TRBD2. V trimming: 5 bases; J trimming: 7 bases; junction bases outside the gene matches: 7. CDR1 LNHDA and CDR2 SQIVND come from the germline V gene (reference sequence). The CDR3 runs to 15 residues. In nucleotides, the CDR3 is TGTGCCAGTAGTGCACTAGCGGGAGTCGAAAATGAGCAGTTCTTC. It specifies CASSALAGVENEQFF.

The sample holds one count of this clonotype. This rearrangement joins TRBV10-3 to TRBJ2-1; the D gene is possibly TRBD2 (6 bases). The germline V and J ends were trimmed by 4 bases and 10 bases, with 17 bases remaining between them. The CDR3 is 14 residues long. From germline, CDR1 is ENHRY and CDR2 SYGVKD. The CDR3 is CAISAGLALGEQFF. CDR3 sequence (DNA): TGTGCCATCAGTGCGGGACTTGCCCTTGGGGAGCAGTTCTTC.

This sequence joins TRBV10-2 and TRBJ2-3; the D is unclear. The germline gives CDR1 WSHSY, CDR2 SAAADI. V was shortened by 5 bases and J by 2 bases, with 14 bases between the two germline ends. The length of the CDR3 is 15 residues. Here the CDR3 DNA reads TGCGCCAGCAGTATTTCGTGGGATCACACAGATACGCAGTATTTT. Translated: CASSISWDHTDTQYF.

This sequence joins TRBV7-2 and TRBJ2-5; D possibly matches TRBD1 or TRBD2 (6 bases each). Germline V gene data show CDR1 as SGHTA and CDR2 as FQGNSA. The V end was cut by 7 bases, the J end by 5 bases, with 20 bases between. This CDR3 region has 15 residues. The DNA for the CDR3 is TGTGCCAGCACCCTGAGCCTGGGGGGCGGGGAGACCCAGTACTTC. Translated, it gives CASTLSLGGGETQYF. Full variable domain (remainder filled in from reference TRBV7-2 and TRBJ2-5): GAGVSQSPSNKVTEKGKDVELRCDPISGHTALYWYRQSLGQGLEFLIYFQGNSAPDKSGLPSDRFSAERTGGSVSTLTIQRTQQEDSAVYLCASTLSLGGGETQYFGPGTRLLVL.

Many counts were recorded for this clonotype. The chain recombines TRBV7-8 with TRBJ2-2; D gene ambiguous. Looked up from germline, CDR1 is SGHVS and CDR2 is FQNEAQ. Trimming removed 2 bases from V and 5 bases from J, with 6 bases in between. The CDR3 is 13 amino acids. The CDR3 DNA follows: TGTGCCAGCAGCTTAATCCGAACCGGGGAGCTGTTTTTT. The encoded protein is CASSLIRTGELFF.

This clonotype was found a few times. The J gene is TRBJ2-7, the V gene TRBV14, with TRBD2 matching over 12 bases. The germline V gene encodes CDR1 SGHDN and CDR2 FVKESK. This CDR3 is 17 amino acids long. The ends lost 0 bases at V and 0 bases at J; junction bases unmatched: 3. CDR3 DNA: TGTGCCAGCAGCCAAGACCGGGGACTAGCGGGCTCCTACGAGCAGTACTTC. Translating it yields CASSQDRGLAGSYEQYF.

This clonotype was observed a few times. This rearrangement joins TRBV7-9 to TRBJ1-1, with D hard to call. Germline-derived CDR1 and CDR2 are SEHNR and FQNEAQ (reference sequence). The ends were cut back, 1 base at V and 3 bases at J, with 9 bases in the middle. The CDR3 is made up of 14 amino acids. CDR3 protein: CASSLGNGDTEAFF. In nucleotides, the CDR3 is TGTGCCAGCAGCTTAGGGAATGGGGACACTGAAGCTTTCTTT.

This chain joins TRBV7-6 and TRBJ2-2; D unresolved. Trimming stripped 3 bases from V and 0 bases from J, with 5 bases between. This CDR3 region has 14 residues. The germline gives CDR1 SGHVS, CDR2 FNYEAQ. The CDR3 loop is CASSFDTNTGELFF. DNA for the CDR3: TGTGCCAGCAGCTTCGACACGAACACCGGGGAGCTGTTTTTT.

In this sample, this clonotype turned up once. V gene TRBV20-1 combines with J gene TRBJ2-7; 8 bases fit TRBD2. Germline V CDR1 and CDR2: DFQATT, SNEGSKA (reference sequence). The CDR3 loop spans 15 amino acids. V lost 4 bases to trimming and J lost 1 base; unmatched junction nucleotides: 9. The CDR3: CSAKPRTSRSYEQYF. The CDR3 nucleotides are TGCAGTGCTAAACCGCGGACTAGCAGATCCTACGAGCAGTACTTC.

This clonotype was counted between two and nine times. This rearrangement joins TRBV4-1 to TRBJ2-7, with D perhaps TRBD2 (7 bases). In germline, CDR1 is MGHRA, CDR2 YSYEKL. The length of the CDR3 is 15 residues. V was pared by 4 bases and J by 2 bases, with 15 bases between. The CDR3 nucleotides are TGCGCCAGCAGCCCTCGAAGGGGGGGCCCCTACGAGCAGTACTTC. This sequence encodes CASSPRRGGPYEQYF.

In its sample, this clonotype was seen a few times. CDR3 loop: CASSGGWAGGQETQYF. In nucleotides, the CDR3 is TGTGCCAGCAGCGGCGGTTGGGCGGGAGGGCAAGAGACCCAGTACTTC. This chain links TRBV7-9 with TRBJ2-5, with TRBD2 matching 9 bases. Trimming took 5 bases from V and 2 from J; bases not matched to a gene: 9. Germline CDR1 reads SEHNR; CDR2 reads FQNEAQ (reference sequence). The CDR3 consists of 16 residues.

This chain links TRBV6-8 with TRBJ1-1; TRBD1 is a possible D gene (5 bases). Trimming removed 4 bases from V and 10 bases from J, with 16 bases in between. Germline-derived CDR1 and CDR2 are MNHGY and SAAAGT. This CDR3 spans 13 amino acids. The CDR3 DNA sequence: TGTGCCAGCAGTTCCGACAGCCGTATTTCAGCTTTCTTT. Translated, it gives CASSSDSRISAFF.

The chain recombines TRBV10-3 with TRBJ2-7; TRBD2 matches 13 bases. With V trimmed by 5 bases and J by 3 bases, 4 bases remained unmatched. The CDR3 has 15 residues. Germline V gene lookup returns CDR1 ENHRY and CDR2 SYGVKD. The CDR3 spells CAISPGLAGYYEQYF. The CDR3 DNA reads as TGTGCCATCAGTCCGGGACTAGCGGGATACTACGAGCAGTACTTC.

The chain uses TRBV28 and TRBJ1-5; possible D gene TRBD1, 5 bases. This CDR3 is 21 amino acids long. Trimming removed 4 bases from V and 3 bases from J, with 31 bases in between. Germline values: CDR1 MDHEN, CDR2 SYDVKM. The CDR3 nucleotides are TGTGCCAGCAGTTCCCCGCTCGGGAAAGCATTTCCCGGGGCCCCCAATCAGCCCCAGCATTTT. It yields the protein CASSSPLGKAFPGAPNQPQHF.

The chain has TRBV12-3 or TRBV12-4 and TRBJ1-5; D perhaps matches TRBD1 (5 bases). With 5 bases removed from V and 9 bases from J, the gap between germline ends came to 11 bases. The CDR3 runs to 12 residues. CDR3 coding DNA: TGTGCCAGCAGTGCGGGGGGGAGGCCCCAGCATTTT. This encodes CASSAGGRPQHF.

This clonotype occurred a few times. The chain has TRBV6-1 and TRBJ2-1; D could derive from TRBD1 or TRBD2 (5 bases each). The V end lost 8 bases, the J end lost 2 bases, and 13 bases lay between the germline ends. The V gene's germline CDR1 is MNHNS and CDR2 SASEGT. This CDR3 has 14 residues. The CDR3 spells CASASRDPYNEQFF. The CDR3 DNA reads TGTGCCAGCGCTAGCCGGGACCCCTACAATGAGCAGTTCTTC.

The chain employs TRBV11-2 and TRBJ2-7; 8 nucleotides line up with TRBD1. The junction had 5 bases not matched to a gene; V was cut back by 5 bases and J by 5 bases. The CDR3 extends over 13 amino acids. CDR1 is SGHAT and CDR2 is FQNNGV in the germline V gene. DNA of the CDR3: TGTGCCAGCAGCGTGACAGGGGTGGACGAGCAGTACTTC. It yields the protein CASSVTGVDEQYF.

This chain joins TRBV2 and TRBJ2-1; TRBD2 matches 12 bases. Per germline, CDR1 SNHLY and CDR2 FYNNEI. Trimming took 10 bases from V and 0 from J; bases not matched to a gene: 13. The CDR3 covers 18 residues. CDR3 residues: CATGTSGQYYDSYNEQFF. CDR3 sequence (DNA): TGTGCCACCGGGACTAGCGGGCAGTACTATGACTCCTACAATGAGCAGTTCTTC.